This is a list of T cell receptor beta chains from one sample in a study of blood T cell repertoires in COVID-19. This table comes from immunoSEQ multiplex PCR, and its TCRdb copy is limited to in-frame clones, with some not included. The sample shows about 200,000 clones, approximately 83% of them seen only once. The sequencing input was peripheral blood. The receptor set was obtained from a man aged 35-49 years with acute or convalescent COVID-19. The CDR3 runs from the conserved cysteine through the conserved F or W. Fields, in order: J gene, D gene, clone size, V gene, CDR3 protein, CDR3 DNA. D genes are given only for firm matches. Some rows mark clone size as missing; the rest say once, few, many or name a class of expanded clone.

>TRBJ1-5|NA|NA|TRBV19
CASSTNRDAQPQHF
TGTGCCAGTAGTACCAACAGGGATGCTCAGCCCCAGCATTTT
>TRBJ1-5|NA|NA|TRBV5-1
CASSLGTSPYSNQPQHF
TGCGCCAGCAGCTTGGGGACAAGCCCATATAGCAATCAGCCCCAGCATTTT
>TRBJ2-4|TRBD1|NA|TRBV5-1
CASSYTGTGDNIQYF
TGCGCCAGCAGCTACACCGGGACAGGAGACAACATTCAGTACTTC
>TRBJ2-3|TRBD2|NA|TRBV9
CASSSSAGGPDTQYF
TGTGCCAGCAGCTCGAGTGCGGGAGGGCCAGATACGCAGTATTTT
>TRBJ2-5|NA|once|TRBV7-6
CASSQNLGGQETQYF
TGTGCCAGCAGTCAAAACCTGGGGGGCCAAGAGACCCAGTACTTC
>TRBJ1-5|NA|NA|TRBV30
CAWKVPRLNQPQHF
TGTGCCTGGAAAGTCCCCAGGCTAAATCAGCCCCAGCATTTT
>TRBJ2-7|TRBD1|NA|TRBV5-6
CASSVELQGSEQYF
TGTGCCAGCAGCGTCGAACTACAGGGGAGCGAGCAGTACTTC
>TRBJ1-2|NA|NA|TRBV7-9
CASSSQGFNYGYTF
TGTGCCAGCAGCTCACAGGGTTTTAACTATGGCTACACCTTC
>TRBJ2-3|TRBD1|NA|TRBV28
CASSSPTGPSTDTQYF
TGTGCCAGCAGTTCCCCGACAGGGCCTAGCACAGATACGCAGTATTTT
>TRBJ1-1|NA|NA|TRBV5-8
CASSFYRDDTEAFF
TGTGCCAGCAGCTTCTACAGGGACGACACTGAAGCTTTCTTT
>TRBJ1-5|NA|NA|TRBV18
CASSPEMPGNNQPQHF
TGTGCCAGCTCACCAGAAATGCCGGGAAACAATCAGCCCCAGCATTTT
>TRBJ2-7|TRBD1|NA|TRBV6-5
CASSYGRDRKEYF
TGTGCCAGCAGTTACGGCCGGGACAGAAAAGAGTACTTC
>TRBJ1-5|NA|NA|TRBV30
CAWSSLAGNDQPQHF
TGTGCCTGGAGTTCTTTGGCGGGGAACGATCAGCCCCAGCATTTT
>TRBJ1-5|NA|NA|TRBV6-1
CASSENQWLGQFSNQPQHF
TGTGCCAGCAGTGAAAATCAATGGCTGGGGCAGTTCAGCAATCAGCCCCAGCATTTT
>TRBJ1-3|NA|NA|TRBV6-5
CATQRSRGGNTIYF
TGTGCCACCCAACGCAGCAGGGGAGGGAACACCATATATTTT
>TRBJ2-7|TRBD1|NA|TRBV9
CASSAHAGTGNEQYF
TGTGCCAGCAGCGCCCATGCTGGGACAGGGAACGAGCAGTACTTC
>TRBJ2-3|NA|NA|TRBV19
CASREGRSTQYF
TGTGCCAGTAGGGAGGGCCGGTCTACGCAGTATTTT
>TRBJ2-1|NA|NA|TRBV5-6
CASSLPQGGFNEQFF
TGTGCCAGCAGCTTGCCACAGGGAGGGTTCAATGAGCAGTTCTTC
>TRBJ2-7|NA|NA|TRBV18
CASSPGVSYEQYF
TGTGCCAGCTCACCAGGAGTTTCCTACGAGCAGTACTTC
>TRBJ2-5|TRBD2|once|TRBV29-1
CSVIGASGQDRETQYF
TGCAGCGTTATTGGGGCTAGCGGCCAAGACCGGGAGACCCAGTACTTC
>TRBJ2-3|NA|NA|TRBV27
CASSLGFGGDTQYF
TGTGCCAGCAGTTTAGGATTCGGCGGAGATACGCAGTATTTT
>TRBJ2-7|TRBD1|few|TRBV6-5
CASSSSGGTFYEQYF
TGTGCCAGCAGTTCTTCAGGGGGAACATTCTACGAGCAGTACTTC